This TCR beta chain was obtained from a study of blood T cell repertoires in COVID-19. Germline lookup yields CDR1 SGHNT and CDR2 YYREEE (reference sequence). V gave up 2 bases and J gave up 4 bases, with 12 bases separating them. The CDR3 runs 14 residues. Profiling relied on immunoSEQ multiplex PCR, and the TCRdb table lists in-frame clones only, not all of them. The sample lists about 150,000 clones; less than 90% were seen once. The chain links TRBV5-4 to TRBJ1-2, with D perhaps TRBD1 (5 bases). This clonotype was sampled from a woman in her 70s with acute or convalescent COVID-19. The material sequenced was peripheral blood. The CDR3 DNA sequence: TGTGCCAGCAGCTTTCAGGGACTTCGCTATGGCTACACCTTC. This gives the protein CASSFQGLRYGYTF.